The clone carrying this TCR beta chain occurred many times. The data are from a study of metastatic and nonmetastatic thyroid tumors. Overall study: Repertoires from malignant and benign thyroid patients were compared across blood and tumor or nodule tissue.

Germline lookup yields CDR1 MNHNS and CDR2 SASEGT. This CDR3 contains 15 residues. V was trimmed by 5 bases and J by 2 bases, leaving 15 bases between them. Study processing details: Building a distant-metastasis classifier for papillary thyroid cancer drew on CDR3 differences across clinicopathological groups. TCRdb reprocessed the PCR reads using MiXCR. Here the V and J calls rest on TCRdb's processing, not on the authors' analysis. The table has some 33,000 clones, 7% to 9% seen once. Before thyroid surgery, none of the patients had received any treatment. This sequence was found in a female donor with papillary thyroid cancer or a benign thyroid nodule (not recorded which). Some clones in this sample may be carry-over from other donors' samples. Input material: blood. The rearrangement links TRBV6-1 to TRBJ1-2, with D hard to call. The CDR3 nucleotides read TGTGCCAGCAGTTCTGCCGGCTCAGGAAACTATGGCTACACCTTC. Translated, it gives CASSSAGSGNYGYTF.